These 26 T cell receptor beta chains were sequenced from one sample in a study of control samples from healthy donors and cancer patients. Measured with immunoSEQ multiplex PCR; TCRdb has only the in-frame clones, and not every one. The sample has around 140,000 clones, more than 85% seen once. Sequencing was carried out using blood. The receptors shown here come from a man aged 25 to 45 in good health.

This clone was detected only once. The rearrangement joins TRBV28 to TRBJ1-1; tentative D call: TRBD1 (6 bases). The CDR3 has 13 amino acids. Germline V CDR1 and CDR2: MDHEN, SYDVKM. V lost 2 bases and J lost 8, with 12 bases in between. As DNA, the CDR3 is TGTGCCAGCAGTTTACCTACAGGGATAGAAGCTTTCTTT. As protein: CASSLPTGIEAFF.

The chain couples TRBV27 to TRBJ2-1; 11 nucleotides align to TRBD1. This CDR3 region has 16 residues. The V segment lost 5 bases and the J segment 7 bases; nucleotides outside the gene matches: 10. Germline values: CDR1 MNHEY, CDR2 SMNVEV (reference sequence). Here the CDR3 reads CASSRQTGQGVNEQFF. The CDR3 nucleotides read TGTGCCAGCAGTCGCCAAACGGGACAGGGGGTAAATGAGCAGTTCTTC.

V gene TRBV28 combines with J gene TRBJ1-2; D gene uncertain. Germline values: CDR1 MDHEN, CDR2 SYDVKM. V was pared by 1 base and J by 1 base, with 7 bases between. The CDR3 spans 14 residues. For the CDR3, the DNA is TGTGCCAGCAGTTTATCTTATGTTAACTATGGCTACACCTTC. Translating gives CASSLSYVNYGYTF.

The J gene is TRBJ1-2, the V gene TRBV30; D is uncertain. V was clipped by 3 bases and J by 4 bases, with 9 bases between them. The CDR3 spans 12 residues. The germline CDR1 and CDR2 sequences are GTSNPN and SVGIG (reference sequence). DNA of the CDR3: TGTGCCTGGAGGGTGGGTGGCTATGGCTACACCTTC. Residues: CAWRVGGYGYTF.

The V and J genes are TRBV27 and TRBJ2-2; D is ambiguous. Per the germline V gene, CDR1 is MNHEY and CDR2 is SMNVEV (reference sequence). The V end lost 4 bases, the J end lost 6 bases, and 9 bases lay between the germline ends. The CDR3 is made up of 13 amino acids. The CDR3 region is CASSWGGSGELFF. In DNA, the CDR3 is TGTGCCAGCAGTTGGGGTGGGTCCGGGGAGCTGTTTTTT.

CDR3 nucleotide sequence: TGCGCCAGCAGCTTGGCAGGGTCCTACGAGCAGTACTTC. The encoded protein is CASSLAGSYEQYF. This chain joins TRBV5-1 and TRBJ2-7, with D perhaps TRBD1 (5 bases). The CDR3 is 13 amino acids. V lost 0 bases, J lost 1 base, and 5 bases lay in between. CDR1 and CDR2 from the germline V gene are SGHRS and YFSETQ.

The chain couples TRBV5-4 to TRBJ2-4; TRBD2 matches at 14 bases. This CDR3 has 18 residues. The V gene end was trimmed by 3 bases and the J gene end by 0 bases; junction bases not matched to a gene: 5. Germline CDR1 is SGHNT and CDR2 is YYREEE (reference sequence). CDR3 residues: CASSSGLAGVQAKNIQYF. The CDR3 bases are TGTGCCAGCAGCTCGGGACTAGCGGGAGTTCAAGCCAAAAACATTCAGTACTTC.

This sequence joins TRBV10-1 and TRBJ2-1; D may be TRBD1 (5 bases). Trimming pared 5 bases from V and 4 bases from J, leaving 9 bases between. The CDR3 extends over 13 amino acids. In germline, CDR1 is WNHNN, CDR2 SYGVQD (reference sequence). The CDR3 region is CASSRTQYNEQFF. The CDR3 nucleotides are TGCGCCAGCAGTAGGACACAATACAATGAGCAGTTCTTC.

CDR3 coding DNA: TGTGCCAGCAGCCAATGGGACAGGGGATCCACAGATACGCAGTATTTT. It codes for CASSQWDRGSTDTQYF. The chain employs TRBV14 and TRBJ2-3, with 10 bases identical to TRBD1. The V gene end was trimmed by 2 bases and the J gene end by 2 bases; junction bases not matched to a gene: 4. There are 16 residues in the CDR3. Germline V lookup: CDR1 SGHDN, CDR2 FVKESK. Variable domain in full (rest from reference TRBV14 and TRBJ2-3): EAGVTQFPSHSVIEKGQTVTLRCDPISGHDNLYWYRRVMGKEIKFLLHFVKESKQDESGMPNNRFLAERTGGTYSTLKVQPAELEDSGVYFCASSQWDRGSTDTQYFGPGTRLTVL.

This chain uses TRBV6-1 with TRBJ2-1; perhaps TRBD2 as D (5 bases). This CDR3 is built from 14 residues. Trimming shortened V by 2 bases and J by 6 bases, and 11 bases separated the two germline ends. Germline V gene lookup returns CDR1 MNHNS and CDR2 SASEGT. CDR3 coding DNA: TGTGCCAGCAGTGAACGGGGTAGCCCCAATGAGCAGTTCTTC. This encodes CASSERGSPNEQFF.

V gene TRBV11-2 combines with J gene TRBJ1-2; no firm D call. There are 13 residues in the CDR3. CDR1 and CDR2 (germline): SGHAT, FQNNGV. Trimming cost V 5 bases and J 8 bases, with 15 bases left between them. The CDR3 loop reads CASSRQLLEGYTF. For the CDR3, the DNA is TGTGCCAGCAGCCGACAACTCCTGGAGGGCTACACCTTC. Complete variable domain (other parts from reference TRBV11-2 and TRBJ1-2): EAGVAQSPRYKIIEKRQSVAFWCNPISGHATLYWYQQILGQGPKLLIQFQNNGVVDDSQLPKDRFSAERLKGVDSTLKIQPAKLEDSAVYLCASSRQLLEGYTFGSGTRLTVV.

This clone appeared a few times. As DNA, the CDR3 is TGTGCCAGCAGGGAAACGGGGGACAAAAACATTCAGTACTTC. Protein product: CASRETGDKNIQYF. V usage is TRBV6-6 and J usage is TRBJ2-4, with a tentative D call TRBD2 (6 bases). The CDR3 sequence is 14 residues long. Germline V lookup: CDR1 MNHNY, CDR2 SVGAGI (reference sequence). With 6 bases removed from V and 3 bases from J, the gap between germline ends came to 12 bases.

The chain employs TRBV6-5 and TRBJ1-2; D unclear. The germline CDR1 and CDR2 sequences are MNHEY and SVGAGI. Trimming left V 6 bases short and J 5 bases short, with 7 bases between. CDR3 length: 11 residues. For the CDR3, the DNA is TGTGCCAGCAGGACGGTTTATGGCTACACCTTC. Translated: CASRTVYGYTF.

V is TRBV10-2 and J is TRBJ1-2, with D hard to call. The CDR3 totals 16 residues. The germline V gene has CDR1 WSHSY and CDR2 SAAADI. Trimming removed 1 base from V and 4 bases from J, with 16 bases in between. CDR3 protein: CASSELQSRWSYGYTF. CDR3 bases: TGCGCCAGCAGTGAGTTGCAGTCTCGGTGGTCCTATGGCTACACCTTC.

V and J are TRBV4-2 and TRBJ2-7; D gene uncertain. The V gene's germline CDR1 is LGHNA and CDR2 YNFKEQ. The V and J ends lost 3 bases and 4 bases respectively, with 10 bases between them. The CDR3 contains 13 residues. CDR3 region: CASSQLLKYEQYF. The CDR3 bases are TGTGCCAGCAGCCAGCTCCTAAAGTACGAGCAGTACTTC.

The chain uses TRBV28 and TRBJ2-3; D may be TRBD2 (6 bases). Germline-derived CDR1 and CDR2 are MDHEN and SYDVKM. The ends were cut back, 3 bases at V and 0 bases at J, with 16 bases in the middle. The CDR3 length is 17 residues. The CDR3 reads CASSFPTFSGSTDTQYF. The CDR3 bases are TGTGCCAGCAGTTTCCCGACATTCAGCGGGAGCACAGATACGCAGTATTTT.

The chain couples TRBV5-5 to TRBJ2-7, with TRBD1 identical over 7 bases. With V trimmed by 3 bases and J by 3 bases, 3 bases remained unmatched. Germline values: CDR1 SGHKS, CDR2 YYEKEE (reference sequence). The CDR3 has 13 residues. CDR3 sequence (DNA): TGTGCCAGCAGCTCTAACAGGGGCTACGAGCAGTACTTC. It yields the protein CASSSNRGYEQYF.

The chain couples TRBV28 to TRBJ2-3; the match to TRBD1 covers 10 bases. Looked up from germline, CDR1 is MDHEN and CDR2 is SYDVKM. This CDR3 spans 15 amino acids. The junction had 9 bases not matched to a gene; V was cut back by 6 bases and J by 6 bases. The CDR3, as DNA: TGTGCCAGCAGCCCTCTACGACAGGGGGCGGATACGCAGTATTTT. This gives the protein CASSPLRQGADTQYF. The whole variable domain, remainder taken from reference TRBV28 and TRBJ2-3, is DVKVTQSSRYLVKRTGEKVFLECVQDMDHENMFWYRQDPGLGLRLIYFSYDVKMKEKGDIPEGYSVSREKKERFSLILESASTNQTSMYLCASSPLRQGADTQYFGPGTRLTVL.

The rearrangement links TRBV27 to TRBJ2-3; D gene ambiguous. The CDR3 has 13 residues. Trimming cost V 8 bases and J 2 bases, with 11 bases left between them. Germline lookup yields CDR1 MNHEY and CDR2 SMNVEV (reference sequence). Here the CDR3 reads CASGRGSTDTQYF. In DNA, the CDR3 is TGTGCCAGCGGCCGCGGTTCCACAGATACGCAGTATTTT.

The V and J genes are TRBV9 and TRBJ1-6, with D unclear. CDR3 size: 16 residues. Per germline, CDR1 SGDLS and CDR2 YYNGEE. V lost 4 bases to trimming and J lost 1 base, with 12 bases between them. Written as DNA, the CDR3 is TGTGCCAGCAGCCCCCGCACGGGTTCCTATAATTCACCCCTCCACTTT. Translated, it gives CASSPRTGSYNSPLHF.

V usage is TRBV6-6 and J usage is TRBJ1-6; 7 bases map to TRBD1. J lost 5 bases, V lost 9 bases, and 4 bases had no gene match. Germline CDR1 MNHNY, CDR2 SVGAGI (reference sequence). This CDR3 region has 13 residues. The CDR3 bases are TGTGCCAGTCGCACAGGGGATAATTCACCCCTCCACTTT. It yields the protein CASRTGDNSPLHF.

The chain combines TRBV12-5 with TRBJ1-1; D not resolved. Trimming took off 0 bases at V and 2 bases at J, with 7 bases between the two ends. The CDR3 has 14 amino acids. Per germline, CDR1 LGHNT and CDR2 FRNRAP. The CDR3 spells CASGLVGINTEAFF. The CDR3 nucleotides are TGTGCTAGTGGTTTGGTCGGTATTAACACTGAAGCTTTCTTT.

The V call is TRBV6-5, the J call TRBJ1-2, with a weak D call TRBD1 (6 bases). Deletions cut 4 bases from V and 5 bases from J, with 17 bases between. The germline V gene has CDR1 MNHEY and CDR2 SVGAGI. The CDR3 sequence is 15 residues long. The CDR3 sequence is CASSLGWGAQYGYTF. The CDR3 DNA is TGTGCCAGCAGTTTGGGTTGGGGGGCCCAATATGGCTACACCTTC.

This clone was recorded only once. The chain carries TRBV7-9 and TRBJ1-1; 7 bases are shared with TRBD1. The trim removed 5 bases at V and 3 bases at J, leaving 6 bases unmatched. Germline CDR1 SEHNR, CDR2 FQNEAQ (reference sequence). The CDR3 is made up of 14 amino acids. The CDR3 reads CASSKGTVHTEAFF. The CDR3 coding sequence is TGTGCCAGCAGCAAAGGGACAGTTCACACTGAAGCTTTCTTT.

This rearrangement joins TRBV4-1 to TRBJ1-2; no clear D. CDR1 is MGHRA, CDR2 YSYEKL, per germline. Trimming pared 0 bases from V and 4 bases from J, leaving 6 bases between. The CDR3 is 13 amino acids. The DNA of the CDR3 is TGCGCCAGCAGCCAAGACTCCCTCTATGGCTACACCTTC. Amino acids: CASSQDSLYGYTF.

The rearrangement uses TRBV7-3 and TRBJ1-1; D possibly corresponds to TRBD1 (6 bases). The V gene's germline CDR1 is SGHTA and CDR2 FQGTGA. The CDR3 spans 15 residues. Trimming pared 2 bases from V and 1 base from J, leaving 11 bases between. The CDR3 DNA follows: TGTGCCAGCAGCTTATCTCGGGGGGCGAACACTGAAGCTTTCTTT. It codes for CASSLSRGANTEAFF.